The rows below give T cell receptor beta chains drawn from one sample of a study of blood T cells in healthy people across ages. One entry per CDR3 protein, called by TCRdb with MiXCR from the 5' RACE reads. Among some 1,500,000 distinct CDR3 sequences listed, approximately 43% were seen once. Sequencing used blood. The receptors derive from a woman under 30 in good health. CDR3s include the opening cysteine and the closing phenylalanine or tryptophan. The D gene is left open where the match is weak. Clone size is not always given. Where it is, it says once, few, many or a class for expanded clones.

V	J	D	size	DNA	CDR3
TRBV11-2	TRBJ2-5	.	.	TGTGCCAGCAGCCCCGAGCTAAGGGTGGAGACCCAGTACTTC	CASSPELRVETQYF
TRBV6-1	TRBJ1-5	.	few	TGTGCCAGCAGTGAATGGGGGCAGGGCAATCAGCCCCAGCATTTT	CASSEWGQGNQPQHF
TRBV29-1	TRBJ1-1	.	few	TGCAGCACCTCAGGGAGGGGTACTGAAGCTTTCTTT	CSTSGRGTEAFF
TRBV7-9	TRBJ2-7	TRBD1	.	TGTGCCAGCAGTTCCGGGACAGGACCTCGCTACGAGCAGTACTTC	CASSSGTGPRYEQYF
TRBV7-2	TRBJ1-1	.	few	TGTGCCAGCAGCGGAAGGCACGATTTCTTT	CASSGRHDFF
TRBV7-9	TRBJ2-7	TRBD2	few	TGTGCCAGCAGCTGGGGGGGGACCTACGAGCAGTACTTC	CASSWGGTYEQYF
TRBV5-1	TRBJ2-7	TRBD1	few	TGCGCCAGCAGCAAAGGGACAGGGATTGTGTCCTACGAGCAGTACTTC	CASSKGTGIVSYEQYF
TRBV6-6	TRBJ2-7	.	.	TGTGCCAGCAGTTATTCGTCCGACTACGAGCAGTACTTC	CASSYSSDYEQYF
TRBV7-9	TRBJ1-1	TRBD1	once	TGTGCCAGCGGCCCGGGACAGGGGGCTAACGCTGAAGCTTTCTTT	CASGPGQGANAEAFF
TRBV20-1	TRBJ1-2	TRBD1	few	TGCAGTGCTAGGGCCGGGACAGACTATGGCTACACCTTC	CSARAGTDYGYTF
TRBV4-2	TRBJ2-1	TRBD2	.	TGTGCCAGCAGCCAAGGTTTAGGAGCTAGCGGGGGGGCTAGCTCCTACAATGAGCAGTTCTTC	CASSQGLGASGGASSYNEQFF
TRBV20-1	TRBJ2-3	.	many	TGCAGTGCTCCCACGGGTGGCACAGATACGCAGTATTTT	CSAPTGGTDTQYF
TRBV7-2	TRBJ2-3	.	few	TGTGCCAGCAGCGTACGGCGGCTAAGCACAGATACGCAGTATTTT	CASSVRRLSTDTQYF
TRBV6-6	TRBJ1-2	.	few	TGTGCCAGCAGTTACCCAGGCTACACCTTC	CASSYPGYTF
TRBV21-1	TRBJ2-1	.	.	TGTGCCACCCGTCCCCCGGGATCTCGAACGAAAAATGAGCAGTTCTTC	CATRPPGSRTKNEQFF
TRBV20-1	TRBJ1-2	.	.	TGCAGTGAGCGCTCGTGGAGGGAAGGTGGCTACACCTTC	CSERSWREGGYTF
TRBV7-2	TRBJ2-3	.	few	TGTGCCAGCAGAAAGCGGACAAGCACTAGCACAGATACGCAGTATTTT	CASRKRTSTSTDTQYF
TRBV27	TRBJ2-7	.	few	TGTGCCAGCACCCACTCGGCAGGCTCCCTCTACGAGCAGTACTTC	CASTHSAGSLYEQYF
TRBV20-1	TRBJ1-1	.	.	TGCAGTGCTAGGGTGGGGGCCCGAGATGGCACTGAAGCTTTCTTT	CSARVGARDGTEAFF
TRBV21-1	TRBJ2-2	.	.	TGTGCCAGCAGCAGGCATATGACATGGGCCGGGGAGCTGTTTTTT	CASSRHMTWAGELFF
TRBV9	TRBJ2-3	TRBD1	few	TGTGCCAGCAGCCATCGACAGGGTACCCTGGGGGATACGCAGTATTTT	CASSHRQGTLGDTQYF
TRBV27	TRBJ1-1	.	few	TGTGCCAGCAGTAATCATGGACGTACAAAGAACACTGAAGCTTTCTTT	CASSNHGRTKNTEAFF
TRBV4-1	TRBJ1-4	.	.	TGCGCCAGCAGCCAACCAGCGGCCATTAATGAAAAACTGTTTTTT	CASSQPAAINEKLFF
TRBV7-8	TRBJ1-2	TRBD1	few	TGTGCCAGCAGCTTAGTCGCAGGGGGCGCTAACTATGGCTACACCTTC	CASSLVAGGANYGYTF
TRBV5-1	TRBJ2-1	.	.	TGCGCCAGCAGCTTGGCGGAACTCTTGGATGAGCAGTTCTTC	CASSLAELLDEQFF
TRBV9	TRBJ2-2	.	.	TGTGCCAGCGGGGGGCTAGCTGATGAAGCGGGGGAGCTGTTTTTT	CASGGLADEAGELFF
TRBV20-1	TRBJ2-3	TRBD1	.	TGCAGTGCCGATAAGTGGGTTCTGGGACAGGGGGCAGATACGCAGTATTTT	CSADKWVLGQGADTQYF
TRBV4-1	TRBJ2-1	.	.	TGCGCCAGCAGCCAAGTCAGGACAGCCAGCAATGAGCAGTTCTTC	CASSQVRTASNEQFF
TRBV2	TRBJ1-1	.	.	TGTGCCGCTGGCAGGGGACTGAACACTGAAGCTTTCTTT	CAAGRGLNTEAFF
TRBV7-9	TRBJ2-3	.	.	TGTGCCAGCACATATGATACGCAGTATTTT	CASTYDTQYF
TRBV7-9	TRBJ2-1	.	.	TGTGCCAGCAGCGTACTTCTTGGTAATGAGCAGTTCTTC	CASSVLLGNEQFF
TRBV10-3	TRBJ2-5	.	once	TGTGCCATCAGTAAGTCCGGTGGGTTAGGACAAGAGACCCAGTACTTC	CAISKSGGLGQETQYF
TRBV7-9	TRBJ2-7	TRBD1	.	TGTGCCAGCAGCTTATCCGACAGGGGTGGAGACGAGCAGTACTTC	CASSLSDRGGDEQYF
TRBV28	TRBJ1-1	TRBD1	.	TGTGCCAGCAGTGTGACAGGGAGGGAAGCTTTCTTT	CASSVTGREAFF